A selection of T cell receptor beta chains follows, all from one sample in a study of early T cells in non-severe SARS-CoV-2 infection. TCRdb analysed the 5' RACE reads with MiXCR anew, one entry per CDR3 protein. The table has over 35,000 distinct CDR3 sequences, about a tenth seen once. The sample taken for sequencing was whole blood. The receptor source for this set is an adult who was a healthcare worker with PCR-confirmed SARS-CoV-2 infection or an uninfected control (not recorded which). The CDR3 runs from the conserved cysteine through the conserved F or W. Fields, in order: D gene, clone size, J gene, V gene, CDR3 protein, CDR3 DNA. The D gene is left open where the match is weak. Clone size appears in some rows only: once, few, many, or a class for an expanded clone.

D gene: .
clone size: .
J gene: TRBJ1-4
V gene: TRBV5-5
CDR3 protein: CASSLAPGSPANEKLFF
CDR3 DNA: TGTGCCAGCAGCTTGGCCCCGGGTTCCCCGGCTAATGAAAAACTGTTTTTT

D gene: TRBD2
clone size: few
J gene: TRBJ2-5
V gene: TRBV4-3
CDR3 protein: CASSPTPSGGGETQYF
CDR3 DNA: TGCGCCAGCAGCCCCACCCCTAGCGGGGGCGGAGAGACCCAGTACTTC

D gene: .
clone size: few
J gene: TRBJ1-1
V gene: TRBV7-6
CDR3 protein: CASSLLQGSSMTEAFF
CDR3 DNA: TGTGCCAGCAGCTTACTGCAGGGGAGTAGTATGACTGAAGCTTTCTTT

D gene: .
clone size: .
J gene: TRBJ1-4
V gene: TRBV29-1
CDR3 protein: CSVGSGSSLSLFF
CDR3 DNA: TGCAGCGTTGGATCCGGCAGCTCCCTCAGTCTGTTTTTT

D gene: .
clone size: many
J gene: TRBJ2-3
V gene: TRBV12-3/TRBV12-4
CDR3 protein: CASSFGGVPDTQYF
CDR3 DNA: TGTGCCAGCAGTTTTGGGGGCGTTCCAGATACGCAGTATTTT

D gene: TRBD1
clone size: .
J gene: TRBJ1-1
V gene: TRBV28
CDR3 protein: CATQGNGYTEAFF
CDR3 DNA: TGTGCCACACAGGGGAACGGGTACACTGAAGCTTTCTTT

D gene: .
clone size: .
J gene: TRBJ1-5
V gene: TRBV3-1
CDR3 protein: CASSSVSEGNQPQHF
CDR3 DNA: TGTGCCAGCAGCTCTGTGAGTGAGGGCAATCAGCCCCAGCATTTT

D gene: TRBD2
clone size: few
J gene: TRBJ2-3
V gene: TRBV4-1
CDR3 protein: CASSQFEAGGPTDTQYF
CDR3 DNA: TGCGCCAGCAGCCAATTCGAAGCGGGGGGCCCCACAGATACGCAGTATTTT

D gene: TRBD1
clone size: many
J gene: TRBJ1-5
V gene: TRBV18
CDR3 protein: CASSPDREQPQHF
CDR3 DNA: TGTGCCAGCTCACCAGACAGGGAACAGCCCCAGCATTTT

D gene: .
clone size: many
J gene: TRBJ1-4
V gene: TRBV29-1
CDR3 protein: CSVRGQGPEKLFF
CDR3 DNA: TGCAGCGTTAGAGGGCAGGGACCTGAAAAACTGTTTTTT

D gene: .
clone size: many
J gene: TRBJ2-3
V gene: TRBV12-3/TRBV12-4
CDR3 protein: CASWVASTDTQYF
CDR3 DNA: TGTGCCAGCTGGGTAGCAAGCACAGATACGCAGTATTTT

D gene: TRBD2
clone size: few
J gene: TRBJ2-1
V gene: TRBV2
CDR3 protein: CASSAGLNRYNEQFF
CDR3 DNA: TGTGCCAGCAGCGCGGGACTAAACAGATACAATGAGCAGTTCTTC

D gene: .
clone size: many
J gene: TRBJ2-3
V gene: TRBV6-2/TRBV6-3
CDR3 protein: CASSYSTMGGRPTDTQYF
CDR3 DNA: TGTGCCAGCAGTTACTCGACTATGGGGGGGCGCCCCACAGATACGCAGTATTTT

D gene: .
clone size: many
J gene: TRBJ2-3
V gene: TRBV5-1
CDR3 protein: CASSSQGSGTDTQYF
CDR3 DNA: TGCGCCAGCAGCTCTCAGGGGAGCGGCACAGATACGCAGTATTTT

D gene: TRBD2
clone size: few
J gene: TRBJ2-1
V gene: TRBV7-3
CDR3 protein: CASSLLAGLGYNEQFF
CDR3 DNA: TGTGCCAGCAGCTTACTAGCGGGGCTGGGGTACAATGAGCAGTTCTTC

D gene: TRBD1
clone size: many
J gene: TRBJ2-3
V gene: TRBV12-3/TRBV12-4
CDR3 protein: CATRALQGAGTDTQYF
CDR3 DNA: TGTGCCACGAGGGCCTTGCAGGGGGCAGGCACAGATACGCAGTATTTT

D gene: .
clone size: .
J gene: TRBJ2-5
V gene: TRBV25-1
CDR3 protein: CASSITEKETQYF
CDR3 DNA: TGTGCCAGCAGTATAACCGAAAAAGAGACCCAGTACTTC

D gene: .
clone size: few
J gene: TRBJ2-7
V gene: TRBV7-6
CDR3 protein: CASSPAGGLNEQYF
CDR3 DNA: TGTGCCAGCAGCCCAGCCGGGGGCCTGAACGAGCAGTACTTC

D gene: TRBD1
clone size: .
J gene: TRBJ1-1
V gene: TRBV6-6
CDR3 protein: CASRQYGTGKMNTEAFF
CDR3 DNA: TGTGCCAGCAGACAATACGGGACAGGAAAAATGAACACTGAAGCTTTCTTT

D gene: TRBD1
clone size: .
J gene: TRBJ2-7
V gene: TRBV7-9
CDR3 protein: CASSLTDRGHEQYF
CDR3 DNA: TGTGCCAGCAGCTTAACCGACAGGGGGCACGAGCAGTACTTC

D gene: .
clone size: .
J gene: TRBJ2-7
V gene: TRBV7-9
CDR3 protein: CASSRGGYEQYF
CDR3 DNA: TGTGCCAGCAGCAGGGGTGGGTACGAGCAGTACTTC

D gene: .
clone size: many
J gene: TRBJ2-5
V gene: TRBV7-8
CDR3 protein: CASSFGESRETQYF
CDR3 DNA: TGTGCCAGCAGCTTTGGCGAAAGCAGGGAGACCCAGTACTTC

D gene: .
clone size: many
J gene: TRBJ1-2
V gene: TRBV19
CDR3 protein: CASSIWNRGYTF
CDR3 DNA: TGTGCCAGTAGTATTTGGAATCGTGGCTACACCTTC

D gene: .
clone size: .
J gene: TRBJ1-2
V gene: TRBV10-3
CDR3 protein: CAIRTTLREGYTF
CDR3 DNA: TGTGCCATCAGGACAACCCTTCGTGAAGGCTACACCTTC

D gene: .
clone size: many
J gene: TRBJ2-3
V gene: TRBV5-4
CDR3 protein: CASSTKYTDTQYF
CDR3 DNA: TGTGCCAGCTCTACTAAGTACACAGATACGCAGTATTTT

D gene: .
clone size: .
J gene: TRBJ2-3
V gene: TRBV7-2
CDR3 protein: CASSLVSLPPADTQYF
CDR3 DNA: TGTGCCAGCAGCTTAGTTTCGCTTCCCCCGGCGGATACGCAGTATTTT

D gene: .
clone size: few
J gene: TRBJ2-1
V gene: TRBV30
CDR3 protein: CAWSVQRSNEQFF
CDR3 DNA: TGTGCCTGGAGTGTACAGAGGAGCAATGAGCAGTTCTTC

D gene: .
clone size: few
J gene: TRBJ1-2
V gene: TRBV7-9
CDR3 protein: CASSLSPPDGYTF
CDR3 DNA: TGTGCCAGCAGCTTATCCCCCCCAGATGGCTACACCTTC

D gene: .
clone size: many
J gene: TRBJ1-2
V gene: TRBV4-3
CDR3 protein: CASSHERGSYGYTF
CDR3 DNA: TGCGCCAGCAGCCACGAGAGGGGATCGTATGGCTACACCTTC

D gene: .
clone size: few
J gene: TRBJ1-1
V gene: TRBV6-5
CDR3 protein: CASRASMAREAFF
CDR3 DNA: TGTGCCAGCAGAGCTTCAATGGCGAGAGAAGCTTTCTTT

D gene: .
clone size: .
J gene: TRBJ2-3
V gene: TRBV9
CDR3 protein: CASSQSGGLQGTQYF
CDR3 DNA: TGTGCCAGCAGCCAAAGTGGGGGCCTGCAGGGTACGCAGTATTTT

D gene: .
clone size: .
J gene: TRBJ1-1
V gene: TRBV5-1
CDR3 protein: CASSAGAGENTEAFF
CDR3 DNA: TGCGCCAGCAGCGCCGGGGCGGGCGAGAACACTGAAGCTTTCTTT

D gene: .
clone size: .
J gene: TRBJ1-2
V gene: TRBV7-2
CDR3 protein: CASRDSYGYTF
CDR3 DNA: TGTGCCAGCAGGGACAGCTATGGCTACACCTTC

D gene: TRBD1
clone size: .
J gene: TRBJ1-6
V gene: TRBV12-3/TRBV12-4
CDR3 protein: CASSRTGSQNSPLHF
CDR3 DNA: TGTGCCAGCAGTCGGACAGGGTCCCAGAATTCACCCCTCCACTTT

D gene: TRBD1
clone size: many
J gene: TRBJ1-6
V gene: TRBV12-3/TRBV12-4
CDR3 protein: CASSQTGTGGRPLHF
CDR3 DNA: TGTGCCAGCAGTCAGACCGGGACAGGCGGTAGGCCCCTCCACTTT

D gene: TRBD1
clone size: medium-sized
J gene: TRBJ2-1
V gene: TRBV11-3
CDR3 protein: CASSWGQTNEQFF
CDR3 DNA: TGTGCCAGCAGCTGGGGACAGACGAATGAGCAGTTCTTC

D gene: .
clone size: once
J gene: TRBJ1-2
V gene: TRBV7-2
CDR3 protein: CASSLMVANYGYTF
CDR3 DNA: TGTGCCAGCAGCTTAATGGTCGCCAACTATGGCTACACCTTC

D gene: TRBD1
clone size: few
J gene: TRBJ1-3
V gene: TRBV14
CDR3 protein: CASSHRGLSGNTIYF
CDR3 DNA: TGTGCCAGCAGCCACAGGGGGCTATCCGGAAACACCATATATTTT

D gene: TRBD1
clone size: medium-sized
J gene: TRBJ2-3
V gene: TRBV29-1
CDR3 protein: CSVEANRGSDTQYF
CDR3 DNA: TGCAGCGTTGAAGCGAACAGGGGTTCAGATACGCAGTATTTT

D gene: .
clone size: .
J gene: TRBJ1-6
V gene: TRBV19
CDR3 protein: CASSSYNSPLHF
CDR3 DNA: TGTGCCAGTAGTTCCTATAATTCACCCCTCCACTTT

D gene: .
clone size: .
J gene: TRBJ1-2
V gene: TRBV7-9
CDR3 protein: CASSFGSEYGYTF
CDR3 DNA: TGTGCCAGCAGCTTCGGTTCAGAATATGGCTACACCTTC

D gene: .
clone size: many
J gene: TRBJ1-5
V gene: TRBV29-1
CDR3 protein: CSVEGDRGQPQHF
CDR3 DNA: TGCAGCGTTGAAGGGGACCGGGGTCAGCCCCAGCATTTT

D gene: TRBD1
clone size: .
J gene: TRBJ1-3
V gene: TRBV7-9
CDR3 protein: CASSNTGGIRNTIYF
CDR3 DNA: TGTGCCAGCAGCAACACAGGGGGAATAAGAAACACCATATATTTT

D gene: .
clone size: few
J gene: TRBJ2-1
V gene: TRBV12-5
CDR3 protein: CASGLVQGFFNEQFF
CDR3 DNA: TGTGCTAGTGGTTTGGTACAGGGCTTCTTTAATGAGCAGTTCTTC

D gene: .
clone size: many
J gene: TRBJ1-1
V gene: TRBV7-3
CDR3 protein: CASSQGGSNTEAFF
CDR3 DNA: TGTGCCAGCAGCCAGGGAGGGTCGAACACTGAAGCTTTCTTT

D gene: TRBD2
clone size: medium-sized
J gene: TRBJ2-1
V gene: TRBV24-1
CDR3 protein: CATSDLLGLALDEQFF
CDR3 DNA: TGTGCCACCAGTGATTTGTTGGGACTAGCTCTCGATGAGCAGTTCTTC

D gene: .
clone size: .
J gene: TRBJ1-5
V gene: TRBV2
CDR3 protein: CASSVQGANQPQHF
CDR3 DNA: TGTGCCAGCAGTGTACAGGGCGCCAATCAGCCCCAGCATTTT

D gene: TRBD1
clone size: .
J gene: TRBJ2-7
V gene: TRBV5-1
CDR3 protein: CASSSTTGTAYEQYF
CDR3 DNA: TGCGCCAGCAGCTCGACCACCGGGACAGCCTACGAGCAGTACTTC

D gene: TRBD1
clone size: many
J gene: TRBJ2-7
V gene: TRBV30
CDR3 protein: CAWSVGTAYEQYF
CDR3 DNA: TGTGCCTGGAGTGTTGGGACAGCCTACGAGCAGTACTTC

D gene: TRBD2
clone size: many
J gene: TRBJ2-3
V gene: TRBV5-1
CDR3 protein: CASADASGGIDTQYF
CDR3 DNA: TGCGCCAGCGCCGACGCTAGCGGGGGAATCGATACGCAGTATTTT

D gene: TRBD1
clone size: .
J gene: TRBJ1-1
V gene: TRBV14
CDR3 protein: CASSIRGTANTEAFF
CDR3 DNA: TGTGCCAGCAGCATAAGGGGGACAGCGAACACTGAAGCTTTCTTT

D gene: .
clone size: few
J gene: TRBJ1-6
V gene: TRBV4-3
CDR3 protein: CASSQGDGPGNSPLHF
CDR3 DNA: TGCGCCAGCAGCCAAGGGGACGGGCCTGGGAATTCACCCCTCCACTTT

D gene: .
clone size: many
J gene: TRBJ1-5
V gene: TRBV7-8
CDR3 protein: CASSLAAGVPNQPQHF
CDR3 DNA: TGTGCCAGCAGCTTAGCTGCAGGGGTTCCCAATCAGCCCCAGCATTTT